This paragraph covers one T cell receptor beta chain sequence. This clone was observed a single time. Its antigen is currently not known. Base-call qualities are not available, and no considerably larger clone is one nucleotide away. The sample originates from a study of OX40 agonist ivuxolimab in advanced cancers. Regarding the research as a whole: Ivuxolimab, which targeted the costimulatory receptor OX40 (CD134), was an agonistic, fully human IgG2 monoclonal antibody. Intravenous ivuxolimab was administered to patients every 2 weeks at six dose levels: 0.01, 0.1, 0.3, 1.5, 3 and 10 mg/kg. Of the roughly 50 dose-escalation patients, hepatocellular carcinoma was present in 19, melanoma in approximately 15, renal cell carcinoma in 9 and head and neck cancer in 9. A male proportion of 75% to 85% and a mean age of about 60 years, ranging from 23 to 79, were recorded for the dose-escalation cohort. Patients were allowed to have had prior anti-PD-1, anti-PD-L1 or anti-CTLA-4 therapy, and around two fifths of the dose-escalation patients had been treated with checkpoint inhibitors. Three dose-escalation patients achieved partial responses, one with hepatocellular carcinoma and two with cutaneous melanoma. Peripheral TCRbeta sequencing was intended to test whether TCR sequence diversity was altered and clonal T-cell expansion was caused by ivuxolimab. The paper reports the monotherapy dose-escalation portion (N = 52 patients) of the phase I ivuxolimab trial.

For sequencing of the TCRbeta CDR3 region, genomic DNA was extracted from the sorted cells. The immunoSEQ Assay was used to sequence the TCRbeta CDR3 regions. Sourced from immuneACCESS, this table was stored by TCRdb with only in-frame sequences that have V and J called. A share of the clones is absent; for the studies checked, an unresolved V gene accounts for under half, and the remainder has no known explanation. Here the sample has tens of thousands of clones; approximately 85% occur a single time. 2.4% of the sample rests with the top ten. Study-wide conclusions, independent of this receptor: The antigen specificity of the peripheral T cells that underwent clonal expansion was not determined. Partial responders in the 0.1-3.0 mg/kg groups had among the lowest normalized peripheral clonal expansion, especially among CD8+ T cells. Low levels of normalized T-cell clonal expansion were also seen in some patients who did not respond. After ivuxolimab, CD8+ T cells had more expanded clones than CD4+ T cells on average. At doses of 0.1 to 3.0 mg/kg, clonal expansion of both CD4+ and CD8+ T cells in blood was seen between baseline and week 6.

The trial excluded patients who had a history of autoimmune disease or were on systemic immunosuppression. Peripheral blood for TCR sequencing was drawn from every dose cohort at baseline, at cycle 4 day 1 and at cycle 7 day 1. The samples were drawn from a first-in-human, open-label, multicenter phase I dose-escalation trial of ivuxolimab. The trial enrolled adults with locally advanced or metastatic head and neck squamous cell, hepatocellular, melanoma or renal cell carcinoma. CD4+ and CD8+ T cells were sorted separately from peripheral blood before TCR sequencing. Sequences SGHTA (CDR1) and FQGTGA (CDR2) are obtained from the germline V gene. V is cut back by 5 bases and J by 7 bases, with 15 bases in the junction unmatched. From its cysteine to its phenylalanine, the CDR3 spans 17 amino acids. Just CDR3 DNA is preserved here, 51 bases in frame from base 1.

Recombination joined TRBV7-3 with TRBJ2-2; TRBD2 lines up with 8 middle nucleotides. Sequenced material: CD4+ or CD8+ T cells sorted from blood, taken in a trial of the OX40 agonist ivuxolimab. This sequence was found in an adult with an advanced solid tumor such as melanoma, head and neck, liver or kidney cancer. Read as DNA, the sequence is TGTGCCAGCAGCCCTAGGGGGAGCGGGGGCCGGGACGGGGAGCTGTTTTTT. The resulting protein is CASSPRGSGGRDGELFF.